The clone carrying this T cell receptor beta chain was counted a few times. Its antigen is not known. This record comes from a study of T-cell memory formation after mild COVID-19. Regarding the study as a whole: The appearance of some responding clones in pre-infection memory suggested that cross-reactive memory joined.

Losses at the gene ends were 7 bases for V and 4 bases for J; bases not matched to a gene: 5. The CDR3 spans 15 residues. Germline V gives CDR1 MNHEY, CDR2 SVGAGI. TCRdb called the 5' RACE reads again in MiXCR, with one record for every CDR3 protein. The sample has 550,000 to 700,000 distinct CDR3 sequences, 18% seen once. The rearrangement uses TRBV6-5 and TRBJ2-1; 12 bases are a match to TRBD2. The sequence came from an adult woman who had mild COVID-19 (a few samples of this study predate the infection). Cell type and time point are not known. The sequenced sample consisted of PBMCs or a T cell subset sorted from them (not recorded which). The CDR3 DNA sequence: TGTGCCAGCACAGAGACTAGCGGGGGTTACAATGAGCAGTTCTTC. It translates to CASTETSGGYNEQFF.